This paragraph covers one TCR beta chain sequence. Its antigen is unknown. Data came from immunoSEQ multiplex PCR; TCRdb stores just in-frame clones and leaves some out. The table has 150,000 or so clones, around nine tenths seen once. Per the germline V gene, CDR1 is SGHDN and CDR2 is FVKESK. The CDR3 is 13 residues long. V was shortened by 2 bases and J by 10 bases, with 14 bases between the two germline ends. The data originate from a study of T cell responses to AZD1222 COVID-19 vaccine. Study-level background: Samples with a second dose at about 4 or about 12 weeks were pooled together. Findings and limits, study-wide: Repertoires were collected only later (after the peak T cell response had occurred). Variant regions that are unmutated are reportedly the target of nearly half of spike-specific TCRs.

The TCR sequence derives from an adult in good health. Specimen: peripheral blood, collected on day 0 of AZD1222 vaccination. This chain connects TRBV14 to TRBJ1-1; D may be TRBD1 (6 bases). CDR3 nucleotides: TGTGCCAGCAGCCAATCCCTTACAGGGAGAGCTTTCTTT. Amino acid sequence: CASSQSLTGRAFF.